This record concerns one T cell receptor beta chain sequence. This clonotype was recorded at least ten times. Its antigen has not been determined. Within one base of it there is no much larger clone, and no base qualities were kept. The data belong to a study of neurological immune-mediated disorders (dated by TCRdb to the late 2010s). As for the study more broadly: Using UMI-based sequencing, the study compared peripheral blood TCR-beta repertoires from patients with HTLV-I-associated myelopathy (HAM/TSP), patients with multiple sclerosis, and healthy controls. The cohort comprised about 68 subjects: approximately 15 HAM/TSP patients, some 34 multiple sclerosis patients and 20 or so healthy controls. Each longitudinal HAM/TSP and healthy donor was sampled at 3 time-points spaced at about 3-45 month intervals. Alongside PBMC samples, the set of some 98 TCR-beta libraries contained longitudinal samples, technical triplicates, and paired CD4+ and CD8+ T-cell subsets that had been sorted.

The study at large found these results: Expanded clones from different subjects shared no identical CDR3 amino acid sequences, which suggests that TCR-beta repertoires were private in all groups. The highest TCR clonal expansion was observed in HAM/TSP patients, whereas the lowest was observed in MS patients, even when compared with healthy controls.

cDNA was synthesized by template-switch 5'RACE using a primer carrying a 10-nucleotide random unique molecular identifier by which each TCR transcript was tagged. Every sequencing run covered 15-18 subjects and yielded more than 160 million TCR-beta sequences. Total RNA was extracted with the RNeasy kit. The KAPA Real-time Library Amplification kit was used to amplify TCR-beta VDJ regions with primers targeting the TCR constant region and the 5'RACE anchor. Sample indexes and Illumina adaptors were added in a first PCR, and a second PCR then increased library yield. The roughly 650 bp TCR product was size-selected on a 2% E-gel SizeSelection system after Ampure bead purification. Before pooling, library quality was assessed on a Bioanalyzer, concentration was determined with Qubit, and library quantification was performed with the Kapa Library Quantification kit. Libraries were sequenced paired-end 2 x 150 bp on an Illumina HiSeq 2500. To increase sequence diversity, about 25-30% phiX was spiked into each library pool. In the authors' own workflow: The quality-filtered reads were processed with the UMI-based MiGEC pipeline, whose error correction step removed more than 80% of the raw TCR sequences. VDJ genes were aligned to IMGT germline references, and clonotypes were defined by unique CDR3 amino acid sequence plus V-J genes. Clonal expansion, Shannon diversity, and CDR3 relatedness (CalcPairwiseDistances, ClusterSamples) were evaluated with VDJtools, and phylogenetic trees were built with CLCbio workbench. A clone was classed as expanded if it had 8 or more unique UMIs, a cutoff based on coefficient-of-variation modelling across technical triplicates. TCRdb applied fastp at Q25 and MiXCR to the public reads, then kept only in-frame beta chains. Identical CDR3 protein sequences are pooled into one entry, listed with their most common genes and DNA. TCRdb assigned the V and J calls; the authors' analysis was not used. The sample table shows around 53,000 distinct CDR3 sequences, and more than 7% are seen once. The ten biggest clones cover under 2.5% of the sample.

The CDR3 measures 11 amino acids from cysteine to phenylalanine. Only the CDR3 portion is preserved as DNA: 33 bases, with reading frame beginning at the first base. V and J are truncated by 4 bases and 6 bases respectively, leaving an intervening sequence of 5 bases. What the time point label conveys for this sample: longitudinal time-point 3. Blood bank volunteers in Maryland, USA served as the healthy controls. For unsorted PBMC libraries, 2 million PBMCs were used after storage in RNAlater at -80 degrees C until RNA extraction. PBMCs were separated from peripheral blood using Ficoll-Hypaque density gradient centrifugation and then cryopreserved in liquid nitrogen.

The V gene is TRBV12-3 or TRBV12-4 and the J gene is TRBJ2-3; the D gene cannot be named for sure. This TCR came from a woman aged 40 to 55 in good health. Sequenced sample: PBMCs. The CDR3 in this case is CASSSGDTQYF. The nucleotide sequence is TGTGCCAGCAGTTCCGGGGATACGCAGTATTTT.